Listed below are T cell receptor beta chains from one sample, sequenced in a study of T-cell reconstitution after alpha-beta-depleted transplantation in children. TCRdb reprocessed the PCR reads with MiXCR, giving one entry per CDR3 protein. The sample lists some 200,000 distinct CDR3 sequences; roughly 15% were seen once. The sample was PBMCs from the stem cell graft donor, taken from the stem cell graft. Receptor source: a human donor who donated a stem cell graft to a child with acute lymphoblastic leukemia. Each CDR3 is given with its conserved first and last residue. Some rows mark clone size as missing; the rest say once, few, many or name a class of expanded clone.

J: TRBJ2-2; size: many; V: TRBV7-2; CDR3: CASSFSSGSGELFF
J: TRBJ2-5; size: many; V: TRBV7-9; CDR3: CASRLNKRDQETQYF
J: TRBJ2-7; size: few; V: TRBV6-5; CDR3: CASSSSLSRRIYEQYF
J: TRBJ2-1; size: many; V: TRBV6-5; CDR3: CASGIGDYNEQFF
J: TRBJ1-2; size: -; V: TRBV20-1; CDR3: CSAREQGNYGYTF
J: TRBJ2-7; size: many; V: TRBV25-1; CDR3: CASSSGTSGLTYEQYF
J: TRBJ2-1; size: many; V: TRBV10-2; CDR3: CASTWGLAGVVPDNEQFF
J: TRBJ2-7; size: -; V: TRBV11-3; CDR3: CASSLRLAGDHEQYF
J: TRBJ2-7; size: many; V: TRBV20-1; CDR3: CSARDPGRGVYEQYF
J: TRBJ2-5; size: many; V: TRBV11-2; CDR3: CASSLDPGEGAQYF
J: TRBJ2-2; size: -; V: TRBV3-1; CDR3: CASSQVPRANTGELFF
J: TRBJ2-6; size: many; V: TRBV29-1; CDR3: CSVRQGTGANVLTF
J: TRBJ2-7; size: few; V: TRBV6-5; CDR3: CASSYSAPGTGTYEQYF
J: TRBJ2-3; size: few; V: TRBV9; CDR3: CASSVGVAGGPSTDTQYF
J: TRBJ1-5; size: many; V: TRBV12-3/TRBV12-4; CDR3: CASSPFSSSSNQPQHF
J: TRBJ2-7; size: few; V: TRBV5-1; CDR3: CASSLVGTSGHTYEQYF
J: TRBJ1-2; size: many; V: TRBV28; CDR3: CASSSLPDAYYGYTF
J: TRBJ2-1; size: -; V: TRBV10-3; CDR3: CAISEPDRIPNEQFF
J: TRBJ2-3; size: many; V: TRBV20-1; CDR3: CSASPLAENTQYF
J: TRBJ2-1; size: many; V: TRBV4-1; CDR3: CASGGWGVDEQFF
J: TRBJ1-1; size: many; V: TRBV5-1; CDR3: CASRPEYAEGTEAFF
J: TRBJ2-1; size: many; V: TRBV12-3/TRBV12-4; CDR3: CASRRAGQYNEQFF
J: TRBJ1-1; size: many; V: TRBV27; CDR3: CASILLSGTVNTEAFF